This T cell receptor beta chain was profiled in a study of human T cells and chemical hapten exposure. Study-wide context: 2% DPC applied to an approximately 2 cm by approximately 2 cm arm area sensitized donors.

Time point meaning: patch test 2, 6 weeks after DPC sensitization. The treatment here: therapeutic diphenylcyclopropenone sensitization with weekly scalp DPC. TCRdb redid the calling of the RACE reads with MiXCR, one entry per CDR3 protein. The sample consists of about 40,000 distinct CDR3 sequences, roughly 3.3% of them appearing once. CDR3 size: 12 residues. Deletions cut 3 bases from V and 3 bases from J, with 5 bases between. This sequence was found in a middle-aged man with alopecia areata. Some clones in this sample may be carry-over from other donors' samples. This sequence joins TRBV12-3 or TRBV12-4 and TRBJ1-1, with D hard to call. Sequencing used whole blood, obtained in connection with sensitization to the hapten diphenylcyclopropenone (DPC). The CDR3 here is CASSFGHTEAFF. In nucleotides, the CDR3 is TGTGCCAGCAGTTTCGGGCACACTGAAGCTTTCTTT.